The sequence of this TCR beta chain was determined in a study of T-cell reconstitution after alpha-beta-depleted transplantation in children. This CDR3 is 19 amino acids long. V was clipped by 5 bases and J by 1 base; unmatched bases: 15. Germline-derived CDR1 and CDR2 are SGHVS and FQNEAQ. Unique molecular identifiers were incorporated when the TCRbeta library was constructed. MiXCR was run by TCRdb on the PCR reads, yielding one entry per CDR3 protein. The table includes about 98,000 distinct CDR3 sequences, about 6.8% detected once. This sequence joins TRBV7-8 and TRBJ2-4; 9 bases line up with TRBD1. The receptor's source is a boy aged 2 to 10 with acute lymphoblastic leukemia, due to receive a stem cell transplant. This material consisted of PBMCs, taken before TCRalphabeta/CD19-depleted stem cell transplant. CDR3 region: CASSVDHRGRKVAKNIQYF. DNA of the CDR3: TGTGCCAGCAGCGTCGACCACAGGGGGCGGAAAGTTGCCAAAAACATTCAGTACTTC.